This TCR beta chain was obtained from a study of beta chain features in type 1 diabetes. Reverse transcription of all isolated RNA meant that expressed TCRB transcripts were sequenced. Profiled with immunoSEQ multiplex PCR; TCRdb holds only in-frame clones, not every one. The table has under 850,000 clones, roughly 12% seen once. CDR3 length equals 15 residues. Per the germline V gene, CDR1 is MNHEY and CDR2 is SVGAGI. V was clipped by 2 bases and J by 2 bases, with 11 bases between them. Study findings and constraints: All four CD4+ subsets of Type 1 diabetes patients contained TCRB CDR3s that were moderately but significantly shorter.

In its sample, this clone was seen a few times. Its antigen is currently unknown. The chain employs TRBV6-5 and TRBJ2-3; TRBD1 is a possible D gene (7 bases). The sample was naive CD4+ T cells from blood. The receptor's source is a man between 18 and 29 years old with type 1 diabetes. This CDR3 reads CASSYGGTDTDTQYF. Here the CDR3 DNA reads TGTGCCAGCAGTTACGGCGGGACAGACACAGATACGCAGTATTTT.